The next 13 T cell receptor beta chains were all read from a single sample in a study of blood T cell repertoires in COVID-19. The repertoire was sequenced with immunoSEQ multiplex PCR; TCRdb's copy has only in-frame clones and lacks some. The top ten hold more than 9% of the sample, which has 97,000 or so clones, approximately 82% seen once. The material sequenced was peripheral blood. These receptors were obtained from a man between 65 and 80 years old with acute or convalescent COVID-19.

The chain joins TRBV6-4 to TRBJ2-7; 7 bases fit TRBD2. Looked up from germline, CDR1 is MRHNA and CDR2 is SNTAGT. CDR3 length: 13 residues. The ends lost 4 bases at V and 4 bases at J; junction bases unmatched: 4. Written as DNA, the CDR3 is TGTGCCAGCAGTGTCGAGCGGGGATACGAGCAGTACTTC. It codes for CASSVERGYEQYF.

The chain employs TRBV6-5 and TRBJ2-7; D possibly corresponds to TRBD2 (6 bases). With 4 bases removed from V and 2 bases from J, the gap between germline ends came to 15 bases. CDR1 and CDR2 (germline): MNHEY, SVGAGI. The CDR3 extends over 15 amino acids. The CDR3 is CASSSLWGRTYEQYF. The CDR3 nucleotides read TGTGCCAGCAGTTCCCTTTGGGGGAGGACCTACGAGCAGTACTTC.

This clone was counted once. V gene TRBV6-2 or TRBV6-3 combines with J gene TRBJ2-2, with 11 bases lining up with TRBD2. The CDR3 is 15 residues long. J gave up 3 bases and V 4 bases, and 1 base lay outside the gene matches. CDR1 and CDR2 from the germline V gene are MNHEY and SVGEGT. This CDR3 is CASSLLAGDTGELFF. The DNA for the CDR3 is TGTGCCAGCAGTTTACTAGCGGGAGACACCGGGGAGCTGTTTTTT.

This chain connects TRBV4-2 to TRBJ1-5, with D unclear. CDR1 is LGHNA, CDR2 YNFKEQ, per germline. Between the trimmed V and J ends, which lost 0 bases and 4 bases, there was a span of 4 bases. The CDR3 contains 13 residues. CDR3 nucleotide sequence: TGTGCCAGCAGCCAAGATATGAATCAGCCCCAGCATTTT. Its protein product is CASSQDMNQPQHF.

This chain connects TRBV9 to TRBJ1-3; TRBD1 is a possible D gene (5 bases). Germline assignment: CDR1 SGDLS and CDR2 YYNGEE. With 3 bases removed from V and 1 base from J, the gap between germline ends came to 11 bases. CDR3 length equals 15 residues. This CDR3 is CASSAQTVSGNTIYF. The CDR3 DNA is TGTGCCAGCAGCGCACAGACAGTTTCTGGAAACACCATATATTTT.

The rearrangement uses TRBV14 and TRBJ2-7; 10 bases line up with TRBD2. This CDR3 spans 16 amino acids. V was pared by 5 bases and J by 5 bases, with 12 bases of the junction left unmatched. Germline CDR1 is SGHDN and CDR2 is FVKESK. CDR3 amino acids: CASSARTSGRGHEQYF. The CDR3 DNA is TGTGCCAGCAGCGCACGCACGAGCGGGAGGGGCCACGAGCAGTACTTC.

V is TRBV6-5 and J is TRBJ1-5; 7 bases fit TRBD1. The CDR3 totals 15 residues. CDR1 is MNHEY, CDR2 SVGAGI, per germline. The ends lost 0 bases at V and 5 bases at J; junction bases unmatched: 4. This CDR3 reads CASSYSTGTDQPQHF. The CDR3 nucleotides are TGTGCCAGCAGTTACTCGACGGGGACAGATCAGCCCCAGCATTTT.

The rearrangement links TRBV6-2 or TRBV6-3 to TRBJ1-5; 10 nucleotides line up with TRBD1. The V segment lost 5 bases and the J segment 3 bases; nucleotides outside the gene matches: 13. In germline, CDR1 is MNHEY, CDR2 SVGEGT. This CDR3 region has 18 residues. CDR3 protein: CASSPPPGQGIVNQPQHF. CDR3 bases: TGTGCCAGCAGTCCACCTCCGGGACAGGGGATAGTCAATCAGCCCCAGCATTTT.

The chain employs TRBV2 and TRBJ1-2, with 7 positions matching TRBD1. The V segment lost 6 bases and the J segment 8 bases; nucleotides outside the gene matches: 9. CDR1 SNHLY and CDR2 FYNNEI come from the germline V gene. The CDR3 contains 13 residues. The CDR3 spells CASRSDRAGGYTF. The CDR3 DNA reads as TGTGCCAGCAGATCCGACAGGGCGGGAGGCTACACCTTC.

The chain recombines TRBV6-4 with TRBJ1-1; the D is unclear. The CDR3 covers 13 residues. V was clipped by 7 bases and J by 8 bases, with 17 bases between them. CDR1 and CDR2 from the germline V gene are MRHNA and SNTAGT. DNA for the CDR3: TGTGCCAGCAATATTGGAGGGTACGAAGAAGCTTTCTTT. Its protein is CASNIGGYEEAFF.

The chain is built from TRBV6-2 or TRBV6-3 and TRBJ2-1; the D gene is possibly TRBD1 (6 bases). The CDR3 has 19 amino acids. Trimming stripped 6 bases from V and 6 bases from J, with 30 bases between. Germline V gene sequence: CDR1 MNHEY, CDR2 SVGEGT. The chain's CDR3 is CASSSSTGTYFLRGNEQFF. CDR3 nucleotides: TGTGCCAGCAGCAGCTCGACAGGCACATACTTCCTTAGGGGCAATGAGCAGTTCTTC.

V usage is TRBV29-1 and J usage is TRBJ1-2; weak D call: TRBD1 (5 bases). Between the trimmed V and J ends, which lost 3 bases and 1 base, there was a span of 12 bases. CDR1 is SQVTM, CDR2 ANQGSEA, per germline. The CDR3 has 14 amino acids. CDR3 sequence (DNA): TGCAGCGTTGATACGCAGGGTATTAACTATGGCTACACCTTC. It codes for CSVDTQGINYGYTF.

The CDR3 nucleotides read TGTGCCTGGAGTGTACAAACGGGACAGGCCTACGAGCAGTACTTC. Amino acid sequence: CAWSVQTGQAYEQYF. The genes are TRBV30 and TRBJ2-7, with 8 nucleotides matching TRBD1. The CDR3 totals 15 residues. The germline V gene has CDR1 GTSNPN and CDR2 SVGIG (reference sequence). Trimming cost V 0 bases and J 2 bases; bases outside gene matches: 6.